The 14 T cell receptor beta chains below were found in one sample sequenced in a study of T-cell memory formation after mild COVID-19. A single record per CDR3 protein comes from TCRdb applying MiXCR to the 5' RACE reads. The data contain under 600,000 distinct CDR3 sequences, 20% to 25% of them singletons. Sequenced sample: PBMCs or a T cell subset sorted from them (not recorded which). Source of these receptors: an adult woman who had mild COVID-19 (a few samples of this study predate the infection). Cell type and time point are not known.

The chain uses TRBV7-9 and TRBJ2-5; no reliable D call. Germline CDR1 reads SEHNR; CDR2 reads FQNEAQ (reference sequence). Deletions cut 5 bases from V and 7 bases from J, with 14 bases between. CDR3 length: 13 residues. The DNA of the CDR3 is TGTGCCAGCAGCCTCGACCTTGTCCGGACCCAGTACTTC. Amino acid sequence: CASSLDLVRTQYF.

The chain couples TRBV7-9 to TRBJ2-3; D is undetermined. Trimming stripped 7 bases from V and 0 bases from J, with 11 bases between. Per germline, CDR1 SEHNR and CDR2 FQNEAQ (reference sequence). The CDR3 runs to 14 residues. The CDR3 nucleotides read TGTGCCAGCACCCAGAACCCTAGCACAGATACGCAGTATTTT. Its translation is CASTQNPSTDTQYF.

The V call is TRBV2, the J call TRBJ1-4; 7 bases are shared with TRBD1. This CDR3 is 14 amino acids long. The germline CDR1 and CDR2 sequences are SNHLY and FYNNEI. V shed 5 bases, J shed 8 bases, and the junction held 8 bases outside the gene matches. The CDR3 spells CASSRQGLEEKLFF. The CDR3 DNA reads TGTGCCAGCAGTCGACAGGGCTTGGAGGAAAAACTGTTTTTT.

The gene calls are TRBV13 and TRBJ2-7; weak D call: TRBD1 (7 bases). Trimming took 5 bases from V and 4 from J, leaving 24 bases between them. The germline V gene has CDR1 PRHDT and CDR2 FYEKMQ (reference sequence). The CDR3 is made up of 17 amino acids. The CDR3 nucleotides read TGTGCCAGCAGCCCAGAGGGGGCGGAGACTAGGCGGTACGAGCAGTACTTC. Translation: CASSPEGAETRRYEQYF.

This clonotype was seen more than once but under ten times. The V call is TRBV7-6, the J call TRBJ1-2, with D perhaps TRBD1 (5 bases). The CDR3 length is 14 residues. The germline gives CDR1 SGHVS, CDR2 FNYEAQ. V gave up 1 base and J gave up 6 bases, with 12 bases separating them. The CDR3 is CASSLGGTWDGYTF. CDR3 coding DNA: TGTGCCAGCAGCTTAGGGGGGACGTGGGATGGCTACACCTTC.

The genes are TRBV24-1 and TRBJ2-2; D perhaps matches TRBD2 (5 bases). Trimming took 4 bases from V and 7 from J, leaving 18 bases between them. Germline lookup yields CDR1 KGHDR and CDR2 SFDVKD. The CDR3 length is 16 residues. CDR3 sequence reads: CATSDLYSGEGGELFF. CDR3 sequence (DNA): TGTGCCACCAGTGACTTGTACTCCGGGGAAGGCGGGGAGCTGTTTTTT.

This CDR3 reads CSARTGLLAKNIQYF. The CDR3 DNA is TGCAGTGCCAGGACAGGCCTACTAGCCAAAAACATTCAGTACTTC. This chain joins TRBV20-1 and TRBJ2-4, with 7 bases identical to TRBD1. J lost 0 bases, V lost 6 bases, and 8 bases had no gene match. Looked up from germline, CDR1 is DFQATT and CDR2 is SNEGSKA (reference sequence). This CDR3 is built from 15 residues.

V and J are TRBV12-3 or TRBV12-4 and TRBJ1-1; no clear D gene. The CDR3 totals 14 residues. Trimming stripped 4 bases from V and 0 bases from J, with 9 bases between. DNA for the CDR3: TGTGCCAGCAGTTCAACCCTCCTGAACACTGAAGCTTTCTTT. This encodes CASSSTLLNTEAFF.

This clonotype was seen a few times. The rearrangement uses TRBV7-9 and TRBJ2-1; D is unresolved. V lost 1 base, J lost 5 bases, and 15 bases lay in between. Per the germline V gene, CDR1 is SEHNR and CDR2 is FQNEAQ (reference sequence). CDR3 length: 16 residues. CDR3: CASSLGEPPVDNEQFF. DNA of the CDR3: TGTGCCAGCAGCTTAGGTGAACCACCAGTTGACAATGAGCAGTTCTTC.

The chain carries TRBV14 and TRBJ2-4; D is unclear. The germline V gene encodes CDR1 SGHDN and CDR2 FVKESK. V lost 3 bases and J 13 bases, leaving 13 bases between the germline ends. The CDR3 runs 12 residues. CDR3 in DNA: TGTGCCAGCAGCCATGTTAGAACTCTCCAGTACTTC. This gives the protein CASSHVRTLQYF.

The chain joins TRBV10-3 to TRBJ1-2; unclear D gene. The CDR3 is 11 residues long. The germline V gene has CDR1 ENHRY and CDR2 SYGVKD. The V and J ends lost 1 base and 13 bases respectively, with 10 bases between them. The CDR3 protein is CAISEFSQATF. As DNA, the CDR3 is TGTGCCATCAGTGAGTTTTCGCAGGCCACCTTC.

This clonotype came up a few times. This sequence joins TRBV4-2 and TRBJ2-3; 10 positions agree with TRBD2. With 0 bases clipped from V and 2 bases from J, the junction kept 5 bases outside the gene matches. CDR1 LGHNA and CDR2 YNFKEQ come from the germline V gene. The CDR3 covers 17 residues. Written as DNA, the CDR3 is TGTGCCAGCAGCCAAGATCTAGCGGGGGCCCCCACAGATACGCAGTATTTT. Its translation: CASSQDLAGAPTDTQYF.

This chain connects TRBV10-3 to TRBJ2-5; tentatively, D is TRBD1 (5 bases). Germline assignment: CDR1 ENHRY and CDR2 SYGVKD. The CDR3 contains 15 residues. V lost 3 bases, J lost 4 bases, and 15 bases lay in between. CDR3 bases: TGTGCCATCAGTGATGGGGCTCGCGTAGGAGAGACCCAGTACTTC. It specifies CAISDGARVGETQYF.

The J gene is TRBJ2-3, the V gene TRBV9, with 10 nucleotides matching TRBD2. Germline V gives CDR1 SGDLS, CDR2 YYNGEE. There are 18 residues in the CDR3. After removal of 0 bases from V and 0 bases from J, the junction contained 7 bases not matched to a gene. The CDR3 DNA reads TGTGCCAGCAGCGTAGAAAAGCGGGGGGGCACAAGCACAGATACGCAGTATTTT. Its protein product is CASSVEKRGGTSTDTQYF.